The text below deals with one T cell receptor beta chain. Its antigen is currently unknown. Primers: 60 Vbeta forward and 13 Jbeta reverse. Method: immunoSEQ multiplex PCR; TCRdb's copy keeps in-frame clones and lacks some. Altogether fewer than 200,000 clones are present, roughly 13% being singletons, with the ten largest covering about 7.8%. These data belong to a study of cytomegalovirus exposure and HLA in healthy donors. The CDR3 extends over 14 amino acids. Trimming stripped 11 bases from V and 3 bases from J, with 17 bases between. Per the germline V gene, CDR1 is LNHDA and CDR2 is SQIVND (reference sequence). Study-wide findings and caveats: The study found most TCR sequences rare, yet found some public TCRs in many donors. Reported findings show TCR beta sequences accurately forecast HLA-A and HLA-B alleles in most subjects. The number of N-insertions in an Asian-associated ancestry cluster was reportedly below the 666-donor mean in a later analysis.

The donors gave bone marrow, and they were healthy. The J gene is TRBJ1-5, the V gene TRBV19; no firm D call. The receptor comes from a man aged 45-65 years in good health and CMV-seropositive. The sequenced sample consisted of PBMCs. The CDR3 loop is CAARPGLFNQPQHF. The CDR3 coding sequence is TGTGCCGCAAGGCCCGGGTTATTCAATCAGCCCCAGCATTTT.